This TCR beta chain derives from a study of control samples from healthy donors and cancer patients. The germline CDR1 and CDR2 sequences are SGHDT and YYEEEE. The CDR3 is 16 amino acids. V was pared by 3 bases and J by 1 base, with 16 bases between. Generated by immunoSEQ multiplex PCR, the TCRdb table keeps only in-frame clones and is missing some. The sample holds 140,000 to 150,000 clones, 91% seen once. The receptor comes from a man younger than 45 in good health. This sequence joins TRBV5-6 and TRBJ1-1; D uncertain. Sequencing was done on a sample of blood. The CDR3 nucleotides read TGTGCCAGCAGCTGGTCTGTGTGGACGGCGAACACTGAAGCTTTCTTT. Protein product: CASSWSVWTANTEAFF.